Listed below are T cell receptor beta chains from one sample, sequenced in a study of cytomegalovirus exposure and HLA in healthy donors. Only in-frame clones appear in the TCRdb table, and some are missing; sequencing was by immunoSEQ multiplex PCR. The sample features 75,000 to 95,000 clones, with over 1.2% in its top ten. Sequencing was carried out using PBMCs. These TCRs come from a woman aged 55 to 70 in good health and CMV-seronegative. The CDR3 runs from the conserved cysteine through the conserved F or W. Fields, in order: D gene, V gene, J gene, CDR3 DNA, CDR3 protein. D genes are given only for firm matches.

d_call: TRBD2
v_call: TRBV4-1
j_call: TRBJ2-1
cdr3_nt: TGCGCCAGCAGCCAGCGGGAGAACGAGCAGTTCTTC
cdr3_aa: CASSQRENEQFF

d_call: -
v_call: TRBV5-1
j_call: TRBJ1-3
cdr3_nt: TGCGCCAGCAGCTTTTCAGGGGACGTTGGAAACACCATATATTTT
cdr3_aa: CASSFSGDVGNTIYF

d_call: TRBD1
v_call: TRBV2
j_call: TRBJ2-7
cdr3_nt: TGTGCCAGCACCCCAGGACAGGAGAGACTCCACGAGCAGTACTTC
cdr3_aa: CASTPGQERLHEQYF

d_call: -
v_call: TRBV7-9
j_call: TRBJ2-5
cdr3_nt: TGTGCCAGCAGCTTAGAGGCAGGAGAGACCCAGTACTTC
cdr3_aa: CASSLEAGETQYF

d_call: TRBD1
v_call: TRBV7-9
j_call: TRBJ1-5
cdr3_nt: TGTGCCAGCAGCTACGGGCACCCCAGGGGGCGTCAGCCCCAGCATTTT
cdr3_aa: CASSYGHPRGRQPQHF

d_call: TRBD1
v_call: TRBV2
j_call: TRBJ2-6
cdr3_nt: TGTGCCAGCAGCGAGATGGGACAGGGTTTCTATTCCGGGGCCAACGTCCTGACTTTC
cdr3_aa: CASSEMGQGFYSGANVLTF

d_call: TRBD1
v_call: TRBV28
j_call: TRBJ2-7
cdr3_nt: TGTGCCAGCAGTCTGGGGACAGGAAAGCAGTACTTC
cdr3_aa: CASSLGTGKQYF

d_call: -
v_call: TRBV29-1
j_call: TRBJ2-5
cdr3_nt: TGCAGCGTTTTTCAGAGGGAGACCCAGTACTTC
cdr3_aa: CSVFQRETQYF

d_call: TRBD2
v_call: TRBV6-5
j_call: TRBJ2-7
cdr3_nt: TGTGCCAGCCGATTAGCGGGAGGGGTCTACGAGCAGTACTTC
cdr3_aa: CASRLAGGVYEQYF

d_call: -
v_call: TRBV27
j_call: TRBJ2-1
cdr3_nt: TGTGCCAGCAGTAAGCAGGGCCCGCACTACAATGAGCAGTTCTTC
cdr3_aa: CASSKQGPHYNEQFF

d_call: -
v_call: TRBV11-2
j_call: TRBJ2-1
cdr3_nt: TGTGCCAGCAGCCGGCGGAGGCGCTCCTACAATGAGCAGTTCTTC
cdr3_aa: CASSRRRRSYNEQFF

d_call: TRBD2
v_call: TRBV5-1
j_call: TRBJ2-3
cdr3_nt: TGCGCCAGCAGCTGGACTAGCGGGAGCGCAAATGAAAAGGCGCAGTATTTT
cdr3_aa: CASSWTSGSANEKAQYF

d_call: TRBD1
v_call: TRBV6-5
j_call: TRBJ2-1
cdr3_nt: TGTGCCAGCAGTTACCCAGCCGGGACAGGGATCAATGAGCAGTTCTTC
cdr3_aa: CASSYPAGTGINEQFF

d_call: -
v_call: TRBV7-2
j_call: TRBJ1-3
cdr3_nt: TGTGCCAGCAGCTCGGACAGTCTGCCCACCTACTCTGGAAACACCATATATTTT
cdr3_aa: CASSSDSLPTYSGNTIYF

d_call: TRBD1
v_call: TRBV27
j_call: TRBJ1-4
cdr3_nt: TGTGCCAGCAGTAGATCTCAGGGGGCCCTTAATGAAAAACTGTTTTTT
cdr3_aa: CASSRSQGALNEKLFF